This T cell receptor (beta chain) was sequenced in a study of T cell changes during pregnancy in multiple sclerosis. Germline V gene lookup returns CDR1 LNHDA and CDR2 SQIVND (reference sequence). V shed 7 bases and J shed 4 bases, with 13 bases lying between them. The CDR3 length is 14 residues. Produced via immunoSEQ multiplex PCR; TCRdb's table is partial and in-frame only. The sample gives 50,000 to 75,000 clones, roughly 93% of which show up once; over 2.5% is in the top ten. The chain uses TRBV19 and TRBJ2-2, with D hard to call. The clonotype comes from a female donor with multiple sclerosis, enrolled in a pregnancy study. Sequencing was performed on CD8+ T cells from peripheral blood mononuclear cells, taken in the third trimester of pregnancy. CDR3 sequence reads: CASMVSWSTGELFF. CDR3 bases: TGTGCCAGTATGGTCTCCTGGAGCACCGGGGAGCTGTTTTTT. Full variable domain (rest looked up from reference TRBV19 and TRBJ2-2): DGGITQSPKYLFRKEGQNVTLSCEQNLNHDAMYWYRQDPGQGLRLIYYSQIVNDFQKGDIAEGYSVSREKKESFPLTVTSAQKNPTAFYLCASMVSWSTGELFFGEGSRLTVL.